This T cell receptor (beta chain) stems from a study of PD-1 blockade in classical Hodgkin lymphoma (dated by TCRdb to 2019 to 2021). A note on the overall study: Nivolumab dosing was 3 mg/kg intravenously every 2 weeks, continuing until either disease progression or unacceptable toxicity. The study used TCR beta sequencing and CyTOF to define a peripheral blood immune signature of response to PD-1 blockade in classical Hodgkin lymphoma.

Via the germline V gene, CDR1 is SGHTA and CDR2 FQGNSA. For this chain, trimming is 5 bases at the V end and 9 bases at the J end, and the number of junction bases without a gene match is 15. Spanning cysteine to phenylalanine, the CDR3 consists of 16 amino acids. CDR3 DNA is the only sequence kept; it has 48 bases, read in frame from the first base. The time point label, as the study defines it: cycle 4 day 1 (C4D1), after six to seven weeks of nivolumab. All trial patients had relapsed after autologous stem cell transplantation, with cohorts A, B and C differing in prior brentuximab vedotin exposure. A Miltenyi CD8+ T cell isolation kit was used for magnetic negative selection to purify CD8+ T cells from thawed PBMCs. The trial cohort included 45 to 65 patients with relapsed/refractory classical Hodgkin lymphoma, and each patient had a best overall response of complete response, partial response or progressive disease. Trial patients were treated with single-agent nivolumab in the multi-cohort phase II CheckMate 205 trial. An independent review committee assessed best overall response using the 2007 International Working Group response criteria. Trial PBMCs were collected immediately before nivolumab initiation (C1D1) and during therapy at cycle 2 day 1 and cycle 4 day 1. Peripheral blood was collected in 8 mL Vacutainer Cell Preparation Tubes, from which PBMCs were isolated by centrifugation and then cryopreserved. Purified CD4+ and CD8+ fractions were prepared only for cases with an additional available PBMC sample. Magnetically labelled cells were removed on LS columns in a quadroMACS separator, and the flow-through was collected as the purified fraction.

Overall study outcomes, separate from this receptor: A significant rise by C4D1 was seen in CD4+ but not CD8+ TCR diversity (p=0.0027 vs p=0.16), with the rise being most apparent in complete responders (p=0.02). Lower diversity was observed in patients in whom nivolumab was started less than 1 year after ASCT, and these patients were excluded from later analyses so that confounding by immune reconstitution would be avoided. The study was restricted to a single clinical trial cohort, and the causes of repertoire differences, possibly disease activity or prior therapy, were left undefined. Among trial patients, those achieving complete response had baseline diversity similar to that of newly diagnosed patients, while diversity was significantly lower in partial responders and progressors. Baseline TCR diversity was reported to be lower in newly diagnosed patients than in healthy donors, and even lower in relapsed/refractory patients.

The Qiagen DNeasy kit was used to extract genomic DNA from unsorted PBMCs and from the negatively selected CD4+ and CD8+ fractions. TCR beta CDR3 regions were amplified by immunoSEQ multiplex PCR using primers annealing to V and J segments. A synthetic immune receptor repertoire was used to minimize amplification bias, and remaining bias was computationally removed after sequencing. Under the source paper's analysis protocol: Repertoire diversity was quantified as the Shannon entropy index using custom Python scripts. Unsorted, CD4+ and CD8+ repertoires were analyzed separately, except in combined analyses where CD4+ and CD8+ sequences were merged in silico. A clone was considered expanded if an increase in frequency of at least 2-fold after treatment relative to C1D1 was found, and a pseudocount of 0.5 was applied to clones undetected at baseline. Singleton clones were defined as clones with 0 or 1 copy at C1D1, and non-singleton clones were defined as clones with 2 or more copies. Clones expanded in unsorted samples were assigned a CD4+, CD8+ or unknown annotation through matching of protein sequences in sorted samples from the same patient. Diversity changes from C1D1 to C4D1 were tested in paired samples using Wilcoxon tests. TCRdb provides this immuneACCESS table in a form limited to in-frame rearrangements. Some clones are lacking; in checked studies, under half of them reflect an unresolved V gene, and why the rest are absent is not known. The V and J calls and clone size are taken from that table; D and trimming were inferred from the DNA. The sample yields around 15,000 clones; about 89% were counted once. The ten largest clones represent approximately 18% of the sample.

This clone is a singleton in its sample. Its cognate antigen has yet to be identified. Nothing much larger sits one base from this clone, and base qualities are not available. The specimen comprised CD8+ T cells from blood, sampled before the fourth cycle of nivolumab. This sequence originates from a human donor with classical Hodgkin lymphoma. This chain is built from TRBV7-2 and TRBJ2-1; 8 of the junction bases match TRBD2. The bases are TGTGCCAGCAGCGTACAGACCGGGACTAGTTTTATTGAGCAGTTCTTC. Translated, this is CASSVQTGTSFIEQFF.